These 11 T cell receptor beta chains were all obtained from the same sample, sequenced in a study of a mutant IDH1 vaccine in newly diagnosed glioma. Repertoires were generated with immunoSEQ multiplex PCR, while TCRdb's copy carries only in-frame clones and drops some. The sample holds about 65,000 clones, approximately 84% seen once. These receptors are not linked to any known antigen. Time point in this sample: week 23, last vaccination. Every vaccination contained 300 ug of the mutant IDH1 20-mer peptide and was paired with topical imiquimod. The sample consisted of PBMCs, taken from a glioma patient whose treatment included an IDH1 peptide vaccine. The receptors stem from a man aged 30 to 45 with glioma.

CDR3 sequence reads: CASSLAGAGGVDTQYF. DNA for the CDR3: TGCGCCAGCAGCTTGGCAGGGGCCGGGGGCGTAGATACGCAGTATTTT. This chain links TRBV5-1 with TRBJ2-3; perhaps D is TRBD1 or TRBD2 (6 bases each). V lost 0 bases and J lost 5, with 16 bases in between. The germline CDR1 and CDR2 sequences are SGHRS and YFSETQ. This CDR3 is 16 amino acids long.

This clone was observed a single time. This chain joins TRBV2 and TRBJ2-7, with D perhaps matching TRBD1 or TRBD2 (5 bases each). V lost 7 bases and J lost 4, with 20 bases in between. CDR1 is SNHLY, CDR2 FYNNEI, per germline. There are 15 residues in the CDR3. The chain's CDR3 is CASITLNLGEYEQYF. The CDR3 DNA follows: TGTGCCAGCATCACCCTTAATCTGGGGGAGTACGAGCAGTACTTC.

V usage is TRBV20-1 and J usage is TRBJ2-3; D gene unclear. Looked up from germline, CDR1 is DFQATT and CDR2 is SNEGSKA (reference sequence). Trimming pared 4 bases from V and 6 bases from J, leaving 8 bases between. The CDR3 is 11 residues long. Here the CDR3 DNA reads TGCAGTGCTACTCCCCCGGATACGCAGTATTTT. Protein: CSATPPDTQYF.

The chain uses TRBV6-5 and TRBJ1-2, with D unresolved. CDR3 length: 14 amino acids. In germline, CDR1 is MNHEY, CDR2 SVGAGI. With 6 bases removed from V and 6 bases from J, the gap between germline ends came to 17 bases. DNA for the CDR3: TGTGCCAGCAGACAATCCGCAAGGATAGATGGCTACACCTTC. Translating gives CASRQSARIDGYTF.

The chain uses TRBV28 and TRBJ2-3; D is unresolved. Trimming cost V 1 base and J 5 bases, with 1 base left between them. This CDR3 has 11 amino acids. From germline, CDR1 is MDHEN and CDR2 SYDVKM. DNA for the CDR3: TGTGCCAGCAGTTTATTAGATACGCAGTATTTT. This codes for CASSLLDTQYF.

In the case of this clone: A junction end diverges from the germline sequence, so it may reflect a read error. V usage is TRBV6-1 and J usage is TRBJ1-2; D call uncertain. Germline lookup yields CDR1 MNHNS and CDR2 SASEGT. This CDR3 is built from 12 residues. The CDR3 nucleotides are TGTGCCAGCGGTGAGGTACCCGTGCCCGTCACCTTC. Its translation: CASGEVPVPVTF.

V is TRBV7-9 and J is TRBJ2-3; D gene uncertain. This CDR3 contains 11 residues. CDR1 is SEHNR, CDR2 FQNEAQ, per germline (reference sequence). V was pared by 5 bases and J by 2 bases, with 2 bases between. Written as DNA, the CDR3 is TGTGCCAGCAGCAACACAGATACGCAGTATTTT. Translating it yields CASSNTDTQYF.

V gene TRBV5-6 combines with J gene TRBJ1-4; D is uncertain. Germline V CDR1 and CDR2: SGHDT, YYEEEE. CDR3 size: 17 residues. The V end was cut by 4 bases, the J end by 6 bases, with 22 bases between. The CDR3: CASSTRANLPKDEKLFF. The CDR3 DNA reads as TGTGCCAGCAGCACCCGGGCCAACCTACCAAAGGATGAAAAACTGTTTTTT.

This chain joins TRBV6-5 and TRBJ1-2; 11 bases agree with TRBD1. CDR1 is MNHEY and CDR2 is SVGAGI in the germline V gene. V gave up 6 bases and J gave up 8 bases; unmatched junction bases: 8. This CDR3 region has 14 residues. As DNA, the CDR3 is TGTGCCAGCAGGAACCGGGACAGGGGGTTCGGCTACACCTTC. Its translation: CASRNRDRGFGYTF.

The J gene is TRBJ2-7, the V gene TRBV7-8; D is ambiguous. The CDR3 is 13 amino acids. Germline V lookup: CDR1 SGHVS, CDR2 FQNEAQ. The ends were cut back, 0 bases at V and 2 bases at J, with 5 bases in the middle. The CDR3: CASSLAGAYEQYF. For the CDR3, the DNA is TGTGCCAGCAGCTTAGCGGGCGCCTACGAGCAGTACTTC.

V and J are TRBV6-5 and TRBJ1-5; D gene ambiguous. V was shortened by 3 bases and J by 4 bases, with 13 bases between the two germline ends. The CDR3 runs 15 residues. Germline-derived CDR1 and CDR2 are MNHEY and SVGAGI. This chain's CDR3 is CASSYRMAGNQPQHF. In nucleotides, the CDR3 is TGTGCCAGCAGTTATAGGATGGCCGGGAATCAGCCCCAGCATTTT.